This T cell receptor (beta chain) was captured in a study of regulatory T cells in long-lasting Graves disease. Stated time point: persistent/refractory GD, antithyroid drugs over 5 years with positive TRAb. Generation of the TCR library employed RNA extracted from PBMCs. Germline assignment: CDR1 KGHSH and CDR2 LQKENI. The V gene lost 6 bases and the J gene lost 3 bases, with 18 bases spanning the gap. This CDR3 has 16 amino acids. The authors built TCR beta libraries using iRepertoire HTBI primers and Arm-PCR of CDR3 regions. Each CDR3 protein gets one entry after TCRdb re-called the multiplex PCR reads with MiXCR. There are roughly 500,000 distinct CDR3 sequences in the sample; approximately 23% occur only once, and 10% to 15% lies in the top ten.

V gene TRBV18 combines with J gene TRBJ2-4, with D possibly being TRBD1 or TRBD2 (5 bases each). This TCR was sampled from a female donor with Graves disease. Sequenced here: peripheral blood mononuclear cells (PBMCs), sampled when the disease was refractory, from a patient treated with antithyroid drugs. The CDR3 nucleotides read TGTGCCAGCTCCGGGACCTTCGGGGCGGGCAAAAACATTCAGTACTTC. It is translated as CASSGTFGAGKNIQYF.